Listed below are T cell receptor beta chains from one sample, sequenced in a study of blood T cell repertoires in COVID-19. The protocol was immunoSEQ multiplex PCR, while the TCRdb copy is restricted to in-frame clones and leaves out a portion. The table shows about 190,000 clones, with approximately 79% occurring only once. Sequencing used peripheral blood. The receptors were sampled from a woman aged 45-60 years with acute or convalescent COVID-19. Each CDR3 is given with its conserved first and last residue. For some rows the clone size is stated as once, few or many, or as a class when expanded; others skip it.

j_gene | abundance | v_gene | CDR3aa
TRBJ2-1 | - | TRBV6-5 | CASQLRGRDNEQFF
TRBJ2-5 | - | TRBV7-8 | CASSQHNGKETQYF
TRBJ2-4 | - | TRBV9 | CASGREGRGNIQYF
TRBJ1-1 | few | TRBV5-6 | CASSFRTLIPADTEAFF
TRBJ2-2 | - | TRBV10-1 | CASSEKGSGVNTGELFF
TRBJ1-4 | - | TRBV7-8 | CASSLPEGLGEKLFF
TRBJ1-6 | - | TRBV11-2 | CASSATDEGYRVRPLHF
TRBJ2-2 | few | TRBV4-1 | CASSPGQDLWELFF
TRBJ2-7 | - | TRBV12-3/TRBV12-4 | CASRSSGTHEQYF
TRBJ2-6 | - | TRBV6-2/TRBV6-3 | CASSPRTGLSSGANVLTF
TRBJ1-5 | few | TRBV19 | CASSIPGGSNQPQHF
TRBJ1-5 | few | TRBV21-1 | CASSRGHLLYSNQPQHF
TRBJ1-5 | - | TRBV27 | CASSLFGSNQPQHF
TRBJ2-7 | - | TRBV19 | CASRDPTSGSYEQYF
TRBJ2-3 | - | TRBV3-1/TRBV3-2 | CASSPRLAGLGDTQYF
TRBJ2-1 | few | TRBV30 | CAWSRGATYNEQFF
TRBJ2-1 | - | TRBV4-1 | CASSDGQGWVEQFF
TRBJ2-3 | - | TRBV20-1 | CSASSSAYTQYF
TRBJ1-2 | - | TRBV18 | CASSPSQGSYYGYTF
TRBJ1-4 | - | TRBV6-1 | CASSELLPGQYATNEKLFF